Sequencing of this TCR beta chain was carried out in a study of tumor and adjacent non-tumor tissue in lung cancer. Background on the study: The patients, 10 to 11 men and four to six women, were 31 to 76 with stage I to III disease.

RNA was extracted from bulk tissue without any cell sorting. Newly diagnosed lung cancer patients had thoracic surgery in China, August–late 2014, without prior chemotherapy. V was pared by 1 base and J by 8 bases, with 9 bases between. CDR1 SEHNR and CDR2 FQNEAQ come from the germline V gene (reference sequence). The CDR3 runs 13 residues. The study's findings and limits: TCR diversity was significantly greater in tumor than normal lung tissue. Tumor repertoires had a smaller top 100 clone share than normal lung.

For this clonotype: Antigen unknown.

The library came from three nested PCR rounds adapted from ARM-PCR protocols. TCRdb used MiXCR to reprocess the multiplex PCR reads, holding one entry per CDR3 protein. The sample contains 200,000 to 250,000 distinct CDR3 sequences, over 55% of which appear only once. The chain uses TRBV7-9 and TRBJ2-1; D is undetermined. This receptor was identified in a man aged 55 to 69 with non-small cell lung cancer. Sequencing was done on a sample of lung tumor tissue. The CDR3 loop is CASSLGSVYEQFF. CDR3 coding DNA: TGTGCCAGCAGCTTAGGGTCGGTCTATGAGCAGTTCTTC.